This T cell receptor (beta chain) was found in a study of cytomegalovirus exposure and HLA in healthy donors. To note about this clone: What it binds is not known.

Here immunoSEQ multiplex PCR was the method, and the copy in TCRdb shows in-frame clones only, minus some. The sample gives 98,000 or so clones, roughly 84% of which show up once; about 2.9% is in the top ten. Regarding the study as a whole: A classifier reportedly called cytomegalovirus status with high sensitivity and specificity.

This receptor was identified in a woman aged 18 to 35 in good health and CMV-seronegative. The sequencing sample was made of PBMCs.

The CDR3 sequence is CASSFGVGTGRRPQHF. The CDR3 DNA is TGTGCCAGCAGTTTTGGGGTAGGGACAGGCCGAAGACCCCAGCATTTT. The chain is built from TRBV7-8 and TRBJ1-5; TRBD1 agrees at 8 bases. The germline V gene has CDR1 SGHVS and CDR2 FQNEAQ. The V and J ends lost 6 bases and 10 bases, in that order; junction bases with no gene match: 17. The CDR3 sequence is 16 residues long.